This T cell receptor (beta chain) was recorded in a study of cytomegalovirus exposure and HLA in healthy donors. Study-wide points: Segments of the TCR beta V type were, in most cases, productive about 87% or about 30% of the time in an earlier analysis.

The CDR3 has 14 residues. Deletions cut 0 bases from V and 3 bases from J, with 9 bases between. The V gene's germline CDR1 is LGHNT and CDR2 FRNRAP. As concerns this clone: Its antigen is still unknown. This same CDR3 is encoded by further DNA sequences in the sample.

Vbeta (60) and Jbeta (13) primers were used in the PCR. The repertoire was sequenced with immunoSEQ multiplex PCR; TCRdb's copy has only in-frame clones and lacks some. The sample shows approximately 110,000 clones, 9.5% to 15% of them seen only once. The study sampled nominally healthy donors, though unrecorded immune exposures were likely. Sequences were obtained from PBMCs. This receptor was taken from a man aged 35-49 years in good health and CMV-seropositive. The chain employs TRBV12-5 and TRBJ2-7, with no clear D. The CDR3 sequence is CASGLVLGGYEQYF. The CDR3 region has the DNA TGTGCTAGTGGTTTGGTACTCGGTGGCTACGAGCAGTACTTC.